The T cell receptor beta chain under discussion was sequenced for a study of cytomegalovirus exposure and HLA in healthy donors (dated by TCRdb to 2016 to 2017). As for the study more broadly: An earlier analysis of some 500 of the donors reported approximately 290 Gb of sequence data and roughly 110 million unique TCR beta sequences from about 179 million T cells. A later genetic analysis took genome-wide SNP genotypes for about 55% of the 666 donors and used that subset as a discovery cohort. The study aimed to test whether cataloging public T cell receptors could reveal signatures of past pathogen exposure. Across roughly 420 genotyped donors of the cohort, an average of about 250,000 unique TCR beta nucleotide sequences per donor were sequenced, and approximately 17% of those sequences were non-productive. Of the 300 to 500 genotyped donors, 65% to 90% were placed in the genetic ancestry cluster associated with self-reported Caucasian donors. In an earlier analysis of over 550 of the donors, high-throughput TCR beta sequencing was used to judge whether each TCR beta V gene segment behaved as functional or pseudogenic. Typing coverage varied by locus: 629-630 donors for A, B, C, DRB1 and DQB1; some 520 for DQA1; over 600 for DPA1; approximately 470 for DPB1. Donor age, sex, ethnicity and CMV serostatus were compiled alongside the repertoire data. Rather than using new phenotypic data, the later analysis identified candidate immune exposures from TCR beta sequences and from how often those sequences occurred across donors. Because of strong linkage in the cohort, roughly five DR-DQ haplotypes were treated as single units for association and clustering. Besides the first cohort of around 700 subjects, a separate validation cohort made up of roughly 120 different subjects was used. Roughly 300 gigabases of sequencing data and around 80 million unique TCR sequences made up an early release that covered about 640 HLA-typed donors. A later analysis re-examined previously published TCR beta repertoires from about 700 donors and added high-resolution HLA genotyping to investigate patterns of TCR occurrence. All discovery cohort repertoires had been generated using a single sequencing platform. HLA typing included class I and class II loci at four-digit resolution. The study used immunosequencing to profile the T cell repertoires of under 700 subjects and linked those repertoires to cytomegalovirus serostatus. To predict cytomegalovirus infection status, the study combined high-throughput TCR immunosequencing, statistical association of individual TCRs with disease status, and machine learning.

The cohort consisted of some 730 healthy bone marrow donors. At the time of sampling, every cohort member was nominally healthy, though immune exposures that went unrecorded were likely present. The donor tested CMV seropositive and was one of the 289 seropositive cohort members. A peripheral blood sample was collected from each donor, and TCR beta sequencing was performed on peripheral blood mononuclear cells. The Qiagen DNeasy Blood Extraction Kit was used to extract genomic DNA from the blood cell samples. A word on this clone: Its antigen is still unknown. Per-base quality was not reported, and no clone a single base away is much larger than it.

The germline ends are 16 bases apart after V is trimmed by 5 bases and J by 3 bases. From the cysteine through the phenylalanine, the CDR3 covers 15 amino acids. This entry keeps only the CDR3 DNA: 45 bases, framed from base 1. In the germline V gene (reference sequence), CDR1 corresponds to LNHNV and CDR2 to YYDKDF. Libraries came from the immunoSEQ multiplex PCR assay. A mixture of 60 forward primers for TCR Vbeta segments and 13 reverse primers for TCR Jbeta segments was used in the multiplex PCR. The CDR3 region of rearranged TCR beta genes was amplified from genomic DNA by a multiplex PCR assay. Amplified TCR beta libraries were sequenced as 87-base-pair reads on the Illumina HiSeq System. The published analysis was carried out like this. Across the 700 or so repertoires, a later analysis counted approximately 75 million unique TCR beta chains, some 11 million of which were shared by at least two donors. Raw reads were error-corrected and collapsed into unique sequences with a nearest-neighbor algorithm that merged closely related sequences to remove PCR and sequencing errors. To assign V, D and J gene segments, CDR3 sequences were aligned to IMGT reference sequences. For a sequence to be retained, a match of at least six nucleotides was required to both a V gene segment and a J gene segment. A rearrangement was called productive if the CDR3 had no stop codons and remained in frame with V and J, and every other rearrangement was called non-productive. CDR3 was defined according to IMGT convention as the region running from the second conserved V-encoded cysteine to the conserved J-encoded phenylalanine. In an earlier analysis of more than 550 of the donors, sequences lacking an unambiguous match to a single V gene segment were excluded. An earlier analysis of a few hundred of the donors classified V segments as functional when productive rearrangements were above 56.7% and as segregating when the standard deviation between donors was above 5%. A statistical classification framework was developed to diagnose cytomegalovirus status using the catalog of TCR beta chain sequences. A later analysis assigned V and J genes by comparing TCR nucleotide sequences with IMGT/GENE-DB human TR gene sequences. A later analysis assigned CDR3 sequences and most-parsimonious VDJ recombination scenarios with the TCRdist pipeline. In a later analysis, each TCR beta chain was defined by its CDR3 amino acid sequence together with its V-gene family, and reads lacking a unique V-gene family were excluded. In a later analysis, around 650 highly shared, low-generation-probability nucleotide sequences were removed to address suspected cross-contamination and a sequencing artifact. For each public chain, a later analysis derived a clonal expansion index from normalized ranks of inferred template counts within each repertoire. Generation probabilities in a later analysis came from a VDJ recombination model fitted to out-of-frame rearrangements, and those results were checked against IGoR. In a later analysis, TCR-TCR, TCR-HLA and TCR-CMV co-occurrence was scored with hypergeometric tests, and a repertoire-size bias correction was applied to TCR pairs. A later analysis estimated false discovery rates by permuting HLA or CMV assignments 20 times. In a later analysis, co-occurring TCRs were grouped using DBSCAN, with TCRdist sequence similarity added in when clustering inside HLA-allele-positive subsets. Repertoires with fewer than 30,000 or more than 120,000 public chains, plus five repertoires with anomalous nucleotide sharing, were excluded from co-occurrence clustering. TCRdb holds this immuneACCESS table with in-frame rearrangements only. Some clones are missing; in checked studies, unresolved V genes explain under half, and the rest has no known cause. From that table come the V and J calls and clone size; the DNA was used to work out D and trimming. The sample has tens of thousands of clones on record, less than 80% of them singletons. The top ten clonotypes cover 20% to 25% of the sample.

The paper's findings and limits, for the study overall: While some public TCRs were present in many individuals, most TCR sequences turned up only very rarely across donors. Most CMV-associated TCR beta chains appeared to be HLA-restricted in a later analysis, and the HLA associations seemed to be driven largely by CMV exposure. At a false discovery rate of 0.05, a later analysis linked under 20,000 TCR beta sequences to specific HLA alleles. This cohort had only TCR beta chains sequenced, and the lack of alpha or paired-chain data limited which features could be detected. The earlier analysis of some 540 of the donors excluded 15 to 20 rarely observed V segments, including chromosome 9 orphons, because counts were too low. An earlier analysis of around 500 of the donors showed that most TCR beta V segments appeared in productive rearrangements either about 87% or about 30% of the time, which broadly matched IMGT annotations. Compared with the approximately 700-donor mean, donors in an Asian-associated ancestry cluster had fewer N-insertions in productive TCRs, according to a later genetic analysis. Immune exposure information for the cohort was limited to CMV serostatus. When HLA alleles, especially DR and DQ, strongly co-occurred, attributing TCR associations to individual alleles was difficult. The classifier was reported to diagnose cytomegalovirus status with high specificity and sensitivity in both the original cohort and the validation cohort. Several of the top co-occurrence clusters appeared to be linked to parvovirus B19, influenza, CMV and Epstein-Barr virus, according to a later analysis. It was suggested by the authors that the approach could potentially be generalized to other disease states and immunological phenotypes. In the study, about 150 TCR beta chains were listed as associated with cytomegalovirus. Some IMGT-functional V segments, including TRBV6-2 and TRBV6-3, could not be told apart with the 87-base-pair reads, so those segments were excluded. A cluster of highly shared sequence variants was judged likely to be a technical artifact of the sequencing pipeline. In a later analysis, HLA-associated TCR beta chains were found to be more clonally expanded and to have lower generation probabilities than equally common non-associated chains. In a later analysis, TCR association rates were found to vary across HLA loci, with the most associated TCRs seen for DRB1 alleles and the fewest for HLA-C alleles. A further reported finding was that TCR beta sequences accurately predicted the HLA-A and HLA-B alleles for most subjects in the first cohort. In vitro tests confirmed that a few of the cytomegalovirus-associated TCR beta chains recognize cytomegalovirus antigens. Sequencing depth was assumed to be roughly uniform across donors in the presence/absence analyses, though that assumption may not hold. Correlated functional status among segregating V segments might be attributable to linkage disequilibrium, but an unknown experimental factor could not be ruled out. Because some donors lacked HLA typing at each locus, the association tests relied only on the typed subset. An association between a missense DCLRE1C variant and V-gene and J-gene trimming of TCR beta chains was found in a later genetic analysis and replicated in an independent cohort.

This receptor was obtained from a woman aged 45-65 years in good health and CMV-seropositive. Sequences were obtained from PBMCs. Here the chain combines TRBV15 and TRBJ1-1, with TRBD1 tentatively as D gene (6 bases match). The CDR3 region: CATSPITGPYTEAFF. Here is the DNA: TGTGCCACCAGCCCTATTACAGGGCCGTACACTGAAGCTTTCTTT.